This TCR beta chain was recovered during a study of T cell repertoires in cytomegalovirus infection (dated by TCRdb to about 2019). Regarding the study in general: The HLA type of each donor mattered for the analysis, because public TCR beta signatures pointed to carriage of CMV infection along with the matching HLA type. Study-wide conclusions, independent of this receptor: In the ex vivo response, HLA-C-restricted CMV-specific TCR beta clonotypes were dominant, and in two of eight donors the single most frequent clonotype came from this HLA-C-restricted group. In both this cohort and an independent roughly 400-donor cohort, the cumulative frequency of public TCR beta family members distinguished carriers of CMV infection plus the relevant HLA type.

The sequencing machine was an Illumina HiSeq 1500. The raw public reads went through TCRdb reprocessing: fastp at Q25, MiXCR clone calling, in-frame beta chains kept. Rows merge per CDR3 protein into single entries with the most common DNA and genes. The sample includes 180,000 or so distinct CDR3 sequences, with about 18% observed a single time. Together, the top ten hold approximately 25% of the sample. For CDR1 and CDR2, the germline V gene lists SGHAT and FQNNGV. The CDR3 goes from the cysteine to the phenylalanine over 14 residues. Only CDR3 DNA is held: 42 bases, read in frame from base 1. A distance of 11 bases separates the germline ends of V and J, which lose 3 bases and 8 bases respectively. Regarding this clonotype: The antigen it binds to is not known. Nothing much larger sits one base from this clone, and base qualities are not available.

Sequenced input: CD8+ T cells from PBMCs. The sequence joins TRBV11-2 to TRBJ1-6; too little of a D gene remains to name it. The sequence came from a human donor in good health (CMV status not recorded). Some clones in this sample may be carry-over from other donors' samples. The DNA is TGTGCCAGCAGCTTGATCAAGGAGGATTCACCCCTCCACTTT. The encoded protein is CASSLIKEDSPLHF.